A selection of T cell receptor beta chains follows, all from one sample in a study of cytomegalovirus exposure and HLA in healthy donors. Only in-frame clones appear in the TCRdb table, and some are missing; sequencing was by immunoSEQ multiplex PCR. The sample holds around 85,000 clones, roughly 80% seen once. The sample taken for sequencing was PBMCs. These receptors were collected from a man between 45 and 60 years old in good health and CMV-seropositive. CDR3s include the opening cysteine and the closing phenylalanine or tryptophan. The D gene is left open where the match is weak. Clone sizes are given selectively: once, few, many, or a class where the clone is expanded.

CDR3aa	CDR3nt	v_gene	d_gene	abundance	j_gene
CASSLKPNTGELFF	TGTGCCAGCAGCTTGAAGCCGAACACCGGGGAGCTGTTTTTT	TRBV5-4	-	-	TRBJ2-2
CASSERLAGAHEQYF	TGTGCCAGCAGTGAGCGACTAGCGGGAGCCCACGAGCAGTACTTC	TRBV25-1	TRBD2	-	TRBJ2-7
CASSTETGLAFF	TGCGCTAGCAGCACCGAGACAGGGCTCGCTTTCTTT	TRBV5-1	TRBD1	-	TRBJ1-1
CASSQLGISLQQYF	TGTGCCAGCAGTCAACTAGGTATCTCCTTACAGCAGTACTTC	TRBV6-1	-	-	TRBJ2-5
CASKPWGREIHEQYF	TGTGCCAGCAAGCCATGGGGGCGTGAAATCCACGAGCAGTACTTC	TRBV6-1	-	-	TRBJ2-7
CASSVSAYEQYF	TGTGCCAGCAGTGTTTCGGCCTACGAGCAGTACTTC	TRBV28	-	once	TRBJ2-7
CASKGAGETQYF	TGTGCCAGTAAGGGGGCAGGAGAGACCCAGTACTTC	TRBV19	TRBD1	once	TRBJ2-5
CASSLSKLVDTQYF	TGTGCCAGCAGCTTATCGAAACTAGTTGATACGCAGTATTTT	TRBV7-2	-	-	TRBJ2-3
CASSLTGTSGSEDTQYF	TGCGCCAGCAGCTTAACCGGGACTAGCGGGAGTGAGGATACGCAGTATTTT	TRBV5-1	TRBD2	-	TRBJ2-3
CASRKQGRSNQPQHF	TGTGCCAGTAGGAAACAGGGGCGGAGCAATCAGCCCCAGCATTTT	TRBV19	TRBD1	-	TRBJ1-5
CASTPGLAGVYEQYF	TGTGCCAGTACTCCGGGACTAGCGGGAGTCTACGAGCAGTACTTC	TRBV19	TRBD2	-	TRBJ2-7
CASSENRLAGVNEQFF	TGCGCCAGCAGTGAGAACAGACTAGCGGGAGTCAATGAGCAGTTCTTC	TRBV10-2	TRBD2	-	TRBJ2-1
CSATTRGRTYNEQFF	TGCAGCGCCACCACGCGGGGCCGGACCTACAATGAGCAGTTCTTC	TRBV29-1	-	once	TRBJ2-1
CASSSPTSGRGEQYF	TGTGCCAGCTCATCCCCGACTAGCGGGAGGGGCGAGCAGTACTTC	TRBV18	TRBD2	-	TRBJ2-7
CASKRGYDNQPQHF	TGTGCCAGTAAAAGAGGGTACGACAATCAGCCCCAGCATTTT	TRBV6-1	-	-	TRBJ1-5
CASSPPNGRVNEQFF	TGTGCCAGCTCACCACCCAACGGGAGGGTAAATGAGCAGTTCTTC	TRBV18	TRBD2	-	TRBJ2-1
CVRSSPPTSGRVNEQFF	TGTGTCAGAAGCTCGCCCCCGACTAGCGGGAGAGTCAATGAGCAGTTCTTC	TRBV7-5	-	-	TRBJ2-1
CASSLGSRGNEAFF	TGTGCCAGCAGCTTGGGTTCTAGGGGAAACGAAGCTTTCTTT	TRBV5-4	-	-	TRBJ1-1
CASSLTGLAVYNEQFF	TGTGCCAGCAGCCTGACCGGACTAGCGGTATACAATGAGCAGTTCTTC	TRBV14	TRBD2	-	TRBJ2-1
CASSDREGWQPQHF	TGTGCCAGCAGTGATAGGGAGGGTTGGCAGCCCCAGCATTTT	TRBV25-1	-	-	TRBJ1-5
CASSLLDRGAQYF	TGTGCCAGCAGTTTGCTTGACAGGGGGGCCCAGTACTTC	TRBV28	TRBD1	once	TRBJ2-5
CSVRSRGLAGYQETQYF	TGCAGCGTTCGTTCTAGGGGACTAGCGGGATACCAAGAGACCCAGTACTTC	TRBV29-1	TRBD2	-	TRBJ2-5
CARSLEQYF	TGTGCCAGAAGCTTGGAGCAGTACTTC	TRBV7-5	-	once	TRBJ2-5
CASSALNRNIQYF	TGTGCCAGCAGCGCTTTAAACAGAAACATTCAGTACTTC	TRBV5-5	-	-	TRBJ2-4
CASSEDGRGNTGELFF	TGTGCCAGCAGCGAGGACGGCAGGGGGAACACCGGGGAGCTGTTTTTT	TRBV11-3	-	-	TRBJ2-2
CASSHENSRGVGEKLFF	TGCGCCAGCAGCCATGAAAACAGCAGGGGTGTTGGAGAAAAACTGTTTTTT	TRBV4-3	-	-	TRBJ1-4
CASSLAAGSTGELFF	TGTGCCAGCAGCTTAGCGGCGGGTTCCACCGGGGAGCTGTTTTTT	TRBV7-9	-	-	TRBJ2-2
CATSRELRYRNTEAFF	TGTGCCACCAGCAGAGAACTTAGATACCGGAACACTGAAGCTTTCTTT	TRBV15	-	-	TRBJ1-1
CASSPMDSPNTEAFF	TGTGCCAGCTCACCAATGGACAGCCCGAACACTGAAGCTTTCTTT	TRBV18	-	-	TRBJ1-1
CASEIGDQPQHF	TGTGCCAGCGAGATAGGGGATCAGCCCCAGCATTTT	TRBV6-5	-	-	TRBJ1-5
CASSEGVSSGYNEQFF	TGTGCCAGCAGTGAAGGGGTTTCTAGCGGGTACAATGAGCAGTTCTTC	TRBV2	TRBD2	-	TRBJ2-1
CASRTGGESAYEQYF	TGTGCCAGCAGGACAGGGGGCGAGAGCGCCTACGAGCAGTACTTC	TRBV28	TRBD1	-	TRBJ2-7
CASSSPQGLTEAFF	TGTGCCAGCAGCTCCCCACAGGGGCTCACTGAAGCTTTCTTT	TRBV11-2	TRBD1	-	TRBJ1-1
CASSLSIFGNTEAFF	TGTGCCAGCAGTTTATCGATCTTCGGGAACACTGAAGCTTTCTTT	TRBV27	-	-	TRBJ1-1
CASSRKAGRQIRSSYNEQFF	TGCGCCAGCAGCCGCAAAGCGGGCAGGCAGATTAGGAGCTCCTACAATGAGCAGTTCTTC	TRBV4-3	-	once	TRBJ2-1
CSARSTSGRSTDTQYF	TGCAGCGCCCGGTCGACTAGCGGGCGAAGCACAGATACGCAGTATTTT	TRBV29-1	TRBD2	-	TRBJ2-3
CASSGGGTGFSGANVLTF	TGTGCCAGCAGCGGTGGGGGGACAGGGTTCTCTGGGGCCAACGTCCTGACTTTC	TRBV5-6	TRBD1	-	TRBJ2-6
CASRGPGANGLTF	TGTGCCAGCAGGGGCCCTGGGGCCAACGGCCTGACTTTC	TRBV6-1	-	-	TRBJ2-6
CSVRSEKTYEQYF	TGCAGCGTGCGGTCAGAAAAAACCTACGAGCAGTACTTC	TRBV29-1	-	-	TRBJ2-7
CASLGQGVENTEAFF	TGTGCCAGTTTGGGACAGGGCGTCGAGAACACTGAAGCTTTCTTT	TRBV2	TRBD1	-	TRBJ1-1
CASRKTGISGYEQYF	TGTGCCAGTAGAAAAACAGGGATAAGCGGTTACGAGCAGTACTTC	TRBV19	-	-	TRBJ2-7
CASSQVGGNGYTF	TGTGCCAGCAGCCAGGTGGGGGGTAACGGCTACACCTTC	TRBV7-9	-	-	TRBJ1-2
CASSGTSRTGPSTDTQYF	TGTGCCAGCAGCGGGACGTCTCGGACAGGGCCTAGCACAGATACGCAGTATTTT	TRBV5-4	TRBD1	-	TRBJ2-3
CAWRQGTLGYTF	TGTGCCTGGAGGCAGGGGACCCTTGGCTACACCTTC	TRBV30	-	-	TRBJ1-2
CASSRFAGASTGELFF	TGTGCCAGTAGTCGGTTTGCGGGAGCCAGCACCGGGGAGCTGTTTTTT	TRBV19	TRBD2	-	TRBJ2-2
CASRLAVRVCSYEQYF	TGTGCAAGTCGCTTAGCGGTCAGGGTGTGCTCCTACGAGCAGTACTTC	TRBV12-2	-	-	TRBJ2-7
CASSASYEQYF	TGTGCCAGCAGCGCGAGCTACGAGCAGTACTTC	TRBV7-8	-	-	TRBJ2-7
CASSLEGADEQFF	TGCGCCAGCAGCTTGGAGGGGGCCGATGAGCAGTTCTTC	TRBV5-1	TRBD1	once	TRBJ2-1
CASSIQGEVSGYTF	TGTGCCAGCAGCATACAGGGAGAGGTTAGCGGCTACACCTTC	TRBV5-6	-	-	TRBJ1-2
CASSLMPSREQFF	TGTGCCAGCAGCTTAATGCCTTCTAGGGAGCAGTTCTTC	TRBV7-3	-	-	TRBJ2-1
CSVDGGYRGPYGYTF	TGCAGCGTTGACGGTGGCTACAGGGGACCATATGGCTACACCTTC	TRBV29-1	TRBD1	-	TRBJ1-2
CASSLVPRGQGNTEAFF	TGCGCCAGCAGCTTGGTACCCCGGGGACAGGGGAACACTGAAGCTTTCTTT	TRBV5-1	TRBD1	once	TRBJ1-1
CASSFTHRPTEAFF	TGTGCCAGCAGCTTTACACATCGTCCCACTGAAGCTTTCTTT	TRBV5-5	-	-	TRBJ1-1
CASSLLRGSTDTQYF	TGTGCCAGCAGCTTATTAAGGGGAAGCACAGATACGCAGTATTTT	TRBV5-6	-	-	TRBJ2-3
CASSFDRYTGELFF	TGTGCCAGCAGCTTTGACAGGTACACCGGGGAGCTGTTTTTT	TRBV7-9	-	-	TRBJ2-2
CAWGPTSGTYEQYF	TGTGCCTGGGGGCCGACTAGCGGTACCTACGAGCAGTACTTC	TRBV30	TRBD2	-	TRBJ2-7
CSVRLTLDGYEQYF	TGCAGCGTACGTCTGACATTAGATGGCTACGAGCAGTACTTC	TRBV29-1	-	-	TRBJ2-7
CASSQSVAGVLDTQYF	TGTGCCAGCAGCCAGTCGGTAGCGGGAGTGCTAGATACGCAGTATTTT	TRBV7-9	TRBD2	-	TRBJ2-3
CASSLQGSVYGYTF	TGTGCCAGCAGCTTACAGGGTAGTGTATATGGCTACACCTTC	TRBV5-4	-	-	TRBJ1-2
CASSPRAGPEAQYF	TGCGCCAGCAGCCCAAGGGCGGGTCCCGAGGCCCAGTACTTC	TRBV4-1	-	once	TRBJ2-5